Each of the 28 T cell receptor beta chains below was sequenced from the same sample in a study of T-cell memory formation after mild COVID-19. TCRdb used MiXCR to reprocess the 5' RACE reads, holding one entry per CDR3 protein. The table records hundreds of thousands of distinct CDR3 sequences, roughly 18% of them present only once. Sequenced input: PBMCs or a T cell subset sorted from them (not recorded which). The receptors here all came from an adult woman who had mild COVID-19 (a few samples of this study predate the infection). Cell type and time point are not known.

This clonotype was seen only a few times. The rearrangement uses TRBV5-1 and TRBJ2-3; 8 bases match TRBD1. CDR3 length equals 16 residues. Germline V gives CDR1 SGHRS, CDR2 YFSETQ. J lost 3 bases, V lost 0 bases, and 6 bases had no gene match. Here the CDR3 reads CASSLEAGGSTDTQYF. The DNA of the CDR3 is TGCGCCAGCAGCTTGGAGGCAGGGGGCTCAACAGATACGCAGTATTTT.

This clonotype came up a few times. This rearrangement joins TRBV6-5 to TRBJ2-1, with D possibly TRBD2 on 6 matching bases. The germline CDR1 and CDR2 sequences are MNHEY and SVGAGI. V lost 5 bases and J 10 bases, leaving 15 bases between the germline ends. The CDR3 runs 13 residues. CDR3 loop: CASSDREQGEQFF. CDR3 nucleotide sequence: TGTGCCAGCAGTGACCGGGAGCAGGGAGAGCAGTTCTTC.

The chain has TRBV5-6 and TRBJ1-5; D unclear. Germline V gives CDR1 SGHDT, CDR2 YYEEEE. Trimming removed 1 base at V and 4 bases at J, with 9 bases between. This CDR3 is 14 amino acids long. CDR3 region: CASSLSTANQPQHF. The CDR3 DNA sequence: TGTGCCAGCAGCTTGTCGACGGCTAATCAGCCCCAGCATTTT.

In its sample, this clonotype was seen many times. V usage is TRBV5-1 and J usage is TRBJ2-3, with 11 bases matching TRBD2. The CDR3 length is 16 residues. The ends lost 1 base at V and 6 bases at J; junction bases unmatched: 7. Germline V gene data show CDR1 as SGHRS and CDR2 as YFSETQ. The CDR3: CASSLLASGRRDTQYF. For the CDR3, the DNA is TGCGCCAGCAGCTTGTTGGCTAGCGGGAGGAGGGATACGCAGTATTTT.

A few counts support this clonotype. V is TRBV27 and J is TRBJ2-5; no reliable D call. CDR1 and CDR2 (germline): MNHEY, SMNVEV (reference sequence). The CDR3 consists of 13 residues. V was shortened by 6 bases and J by 1 base, with 9 bases between the two germline ends. The CDR3 bases are TGTGCCAGCAGGGTCAGACCCCAAGAGACCCAGTACTTC. Translated, it gives CASRVRPQETQYF.

The V gene is TRBV4-1, the J gene TRBJ1-5; D is unresolved. Deletions cut 1 base from V and 5 bases from J, with 9 bases between. CDR3 length: 14 amino acids. Looked up from germline, CDR1 is MGHRA and CDR2 is YSYEKL. The CDR3 loop reads CASSQVVWDQPQHF. As DNA, the CDR3 is TGCGCCAGCAGCCAAGTCGTTTGGGATCAGCCCCAGCATTTT.

The J gene is TRBJ2-1, the V gene TRBV4-1; 11 bases agree with TRBD1. V lost 1 base to trimming and J lost 15 bases; unmatched junction nucleotides: 8. The CDR3 is 14 residues long. Per the germline V gene, CDR1 is MGHRA and CDR2 is YSYEKL. Here the CDR3 reads CASSQVGQGGNMFF. Written as DNA, the CDR3 is TGCGCCAGCAGCCAAGTGGGACAGGGGGGGAACATGTTCTTC.

Only a few counts were recorded for this clonotype. The chain uses TRBV4-1 and TRBJ1-3, with D possibly matching TRBD1 (6 bases). In germline, CDR1 is MGHRA, CDR2 YSYEKL. Between the trimmed V and J ends, which lost 1 base and 2 bases, there was a span of 15 bases. The CDR3 runs 17 residues. The DNA for the CDR3 is TGCGCCAGCAGCCAAGTGGGTCCAGGGGTGGCTGGAAACACCATATATTTT. Translation: CASSQVGPGVAGNTIYF.

V usage is TRBV15 and J usage is TRBJ1-2, with D possibly matching TRBD1 (6 bases). Trimming cost V 1 base and J 6 bases, with 18 bases left between them. Germline CDR1 and CDR2: LNHNV and YYDKDF (reference sequence). There are 16 residues in the CDR3. The chain's CDR3 is CATSRVPWTENHGYTF. CDR3 nucleotide sequence: TGTGCCACCAGCAGAGTACCCTGGACAGAAAACCATGGCTACACCTTC. Full variable domain (missing parts from reference TRBV15 and TRBJ1-2): DAMVIQNPRYQVTQFGKPVTLSCSQTLNHNVMYWYQQKSSQAPKLLFHYYDKDFNNEADTPDNFQSRRPNTSFCFLDIRSPGLGDTAMYLCATSRVPWTENHGYTFGSGTRLTVV.

The chain employs TRBV18 and TRBJ1-3, with D uncertain. This CDR3 has 17 residues. CDR1 is KGHSH, CDR2 LQKENI, per germline. V was trimmed by 6 bases and J by 1 base, leaving 19 bases between them. The CDR3 nucleotides read TGTGCCAGCTCCCCCGGTAGCCATCGCAGATCTGGAAACACCATATATTTT. It specifies CASSPGSHRRSGNTIYF.

The chain is built from TRBV9 and TRBJ2-2, with 13 bases matching TRBD2. Germline CDR1 SGDLS, CDR2 YYNGEE. The ends lost 4 bases at V and 6 bases at J; junction bases unmatched: 6. The CDR3 is made up of 16 amino acids. The CDR3 sequence: CASSLGTSGTSGELFF. DNA of the CDR3: TGTGCCAGCAGCTTAGGGACTAGCGGGACGTCCGGGGAGCTGTTTTTT. The full variable domain, completed using reference TRBV9 and TRBJ2-2, is DSGVTQTPKHLITATGQRVTLRCSPRSGDLSVYWYQQSLDQGLQFLIQYYNGEERAKGNILERFSAQQFPDLHSELNLSSLELGDSALYFCASSLGTSGTSGELFFGEGSRLTVL.

The genes are TRBV6-1 and TRBJ1-5, with D unclear. V lost 4 bases, J lost 3 bases, and 16 bases lay in between. Germline CDR1 and CDR2: MNHNS and SASEGT. This CDR3 comprises 16 residues. This chain's CDR3 is CASSVLVTIDNQPQHF. The CDR3, as DNA: TGTGCCAGCAGTGTCCTGGTTACGATTGACAATCAGCCCCAGCATTTT.

The table lists this clonotype with a few counts. This chain uses TRBV7-6 with TRBJ2-7; D unresolved. In germline, CDR1 is SGHVS, CDR2 FNYEAQ. This CDR3 region has 17 residues. V was clipped by 5 bases and J by 0 bases, with 20 bases between them. The CDR3 is CASSPPVWGKGSYEQYF. The CDR3 DNA sequence: TGTGCCAGCAGCCCCCCTGTGTGGGGAAAGGGCTCCTACGAGCAGTACTTC.

V is TRBV7-3 and J is TRBJ2-1; possibly TRBD2 for D (6 bases). From germline, CDR1 is SGHTA and CDR2 FQGTGA. There are 16 residues in the CDR3. With 3 bases removed from V and 0 bases from J, the gap between germline ends came to 12 bases. In DNA form, the CDR3 reads TGTGCCAGCAGCTTTTTAGCGGTCGGCTCCTACAATGAGCAGTTCTTC. Its translation: CASSFLAVGSYNEQFF.

This clonotype showed up just a few times. The CDR3 nucleotides read TGTGCCACCAGCAGAGATATGGGGACGGCAGGCCAGCCCCAGCATTTT. Translation: CATSRDMGTAGQPQHF. The chain uses TRBV15 and TRBJ1-5; tentative D call: TRBD1 (5 bases). In germline, CDR1 is LNHNV, CDR2 YYDKDF (reference sequence). CDR3 length: 16 residues. The ends were cut back, 0 bases at V and 7 bases at J, with 16 bases in the middle.

This clonotype was observed a handful of times. This chain links TRBV11-2 with TRBJ2-1, with 12 bases identical to TRBD1. J was trimmed by 6 bases and V by 5 bases; bases with no gene match: 2. The germline CDR1 and CDR2 sequences are SGHAT and FQNNGV. This CDR3 contains 14 residues. This CDR3 reads CASSRDRGRNEQFF. The CDR3 DNA is TGTGCCAGCAGCCGGGACAGGGGGCGCAATGAGCAGTTCTTC.

The table lists this clonotype with a few counts. CDR3 nucleotide sequence: TGTGCCAGCAGTGATCCCAGGGACAGGGGGCGAGAGACCCAGTACTTC. Protein: CASSDPRDRGRETQYF. The chain carries TRBV25-1 and TRBJ2-5; 12 nucleotides align to TRBD1. The V segment lost 3 bases and the J segment 4 bases; nucleotides outside the gene matches: 6. CDR3 length equals 16 residues. CDR1 is MGHDK and CDR2 is SYGVNS in the germline V gene.

This chain links TRBV5-1 with TRBJ2-5, with 9 bases that match TRBD2. Germline CDR1 SGHRS, CDR2 YFSETQ. CDR3 size: 15 residues. J was trimmed by 1 base and V by 2 bases; bases with no gene match: 3. The CDR3 is CASSFSGGTQETQYF. CDR3 DNA: TGCGCCAGCAGCTTTAGCGGGGGTACCCAAGAGACCCAGTACTTC.

This chain uses TRBV12-3 or TRBV12-4 with TRBJ1-2; D possibly corresponds to TRBD1 (6 bases). Trimming cost V 3 bases and J 8 bases, with 16 bases left between them. CDR3 length: 14 amino acids. The CDR3 bases are TGTGCCAGCAGTTTCCCCACAGGGCAAGGAGGCTACACCTTC. As protein: CASSFPTGQGGYTF.

Only one count was recorded for this clonotype. The V call is TRBV19, the J call TRBJ2-3, with a possible D match to TRBD1 (6 bases). V lost 5 bases, J lost 4 bases, and 13 bases lay in between. The germline gives CDR1 LNHDA, CDR2 SQIVND (reference sequence). The CDR3 runs 14 residues. CDR3 in amino acids: CASSQGQRSDTQYF. The CDR3 coding sequence is TGTGCCAGTAGTCAAGGACAGAGGTCAGATACGCAGTATTTT.

V and J are TRBV24-1 and TRBJ2-1; 10 nucleotides match TRBD2. The CDR3 has 15 residues. The V segment lost 6 bases and the J segment 2 bases; nucleotides outside the gene matches: 3. The germline gives CDR1 KGHDR, CDR2 SFDVKD. This CDR3 is CATSYSGGPYNEQFF. The CDR3, as DNA: TGTGCCACCAGTTATAGCGGGGGGCCCTACAATGAGCAGTTCTTC.

The sample holds a few counts of this clonotype. The gene calls are TRBV5-1 and TRBJ2-7; 7 bases are a match to TRBD1. CDR3 size: 15 residues. Germline CDR1 is SGHRS and CDR2 is YFSETQ. Losses at the gene ends were 4 bases for V and 3 bases for J; bases not matched to a gene: 10. The CDR3 nucleotides read TGCGCCAGCAGCCTTTTCGGGACAGCTCGCTACGAGCAGTACTTC. It translates to CASSLFGTARYEQYF.

The V call is TRBV5-4, the J call TRBJ2-6, with 12 bases matching TRBD2. J gave up 0 bases and V 4 bases, and 11 bases lay outside the gene matches. Germline CDR1 reads SGHNT; CDR2 reads YYREEE (reference sequence). The CDR3 sequence is 20 residues long. CDR3 nucleotide sequence: TGTGCCAGCAGCGGGCGGACTAGCGGGGCTCCTATCTCTGGGGCCAACGTCCTGACTTTC. Translating gives CASSGRTSGAPISGANVLTF.

This clonotype has just a few counts. The chain uses TRBV11-1 and TRBJ2-7, with 8 bases that match TRBD1. The V gene's germline CDR1 is SGHAT and CDR2 FQDESV (reference sequence). Trimming cost V 6 bases and J 6 bases; bases outside gene matches: 13. The CDR3 runs 15 residues. This CDR3 reads CASRPDRGPRSEQYF. CDR3 DNA sequence: TGTGCCAGCAGGCCAGACAGGGGCCCCCGGAGCGAGCAGTACTTC.

The genes are TRBV14 and TRBJ2-7, with D perhaps matching TRBD1 (6 bases). The CDR3 totals 14 residues. Germline values: CDR1 SGHDN, CDR2 FVKESK. V lost 1 base, J lost 3 bases, and 10 bases lay in between. Here the CDR3 reads CASSQGIGGYEQYF. In nucleotides, the CDR3 is TGTGCCAGCAGCCAAGGTATAGGGGGCTACGAGCAGTACTTC.

The chain recombines TRBV29-1 with TRBJ2-7; D call uncertain. The germline V and J ends were trimmed by 7 bases and 5 bases, with 12 bases remaining between them. The CDR3 runs 11 residues. Germline V lookup: CDR1 SQVTM, CDR2 ANQGSEA. CDR3 nucleotide sequence: TGCAGCGGTCAGTTGGGGAACGAGCAGTACTTC. Residues: CSGQLGNEQYF.

V usage is TRBV5-6 and J usage is TRBJ2-3, with 8 bases aligning to TRBD1. The germline V gene has CDR1 SGHDT and CDR2 YYEEEE. The trim removed 4 bases at V and 4 bases at J, leaving 5 bases unmatched. This CDR3 has 14 amino acids. The CDR3 nucleotides read TGTGCCAGCAGCGGCAGGGGGCAGGCAGATACGCAGTATTTT. As protein: CASSGRGQADTQYF. Variable domain in full (rest from reference TRBV5-6 and TRBJ2-3): DAGVTQSPTHLIKTRGQQVTLRCSPKSGHDTVSWYQQALGQGPQFIFQYYEEEERQRGNFPDRFSGHQFPNYSSELNVNALLLGDSALYLCASSGRGQADTQYFGPGTRLTVL.

The V and J genes are TRBV29-1 and TRBJ1-2; no firm D call. Germline lookup yields CDR1 SQVTM and CDR2 ANQGSEA. This CDR3 is built from 12 residues. V was trimmed by 4 bases and J by 3 bases, leaving 9 bases between them. This CDR3 is CSVVGPDYGYTF. Here the CDR3 DNA reads TGCAGCGTTGTGGGTCCCGACTATGGCTACACCTTC.